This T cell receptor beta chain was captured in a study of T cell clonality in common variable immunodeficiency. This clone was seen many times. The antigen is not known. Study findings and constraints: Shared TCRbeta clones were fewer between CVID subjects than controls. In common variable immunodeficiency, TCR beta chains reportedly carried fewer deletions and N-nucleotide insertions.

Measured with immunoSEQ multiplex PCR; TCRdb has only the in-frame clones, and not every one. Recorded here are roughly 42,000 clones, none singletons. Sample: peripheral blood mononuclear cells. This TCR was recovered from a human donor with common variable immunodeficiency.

The DNA read from the CDR3 is TGTGCCAGTATGGACAGGGGAAATTCACCC. It is translated as CASMDRGNSP. The full CDR3 reads CASMDRGNSPLHF. The chain is built from TRBV19 and TRBJ1-6; TRBD1 matches 9 bases. Read data end 3 residues before the CDR3 end; the end is taken from the germline J gene. The CDR3 is 13 amino acids. The germline gives CDR1 LNHDA, CDR2 SQIVND (reference sequence). The junction had 2 bases not matched to a gene; V was cut back by 7 bases and J by 7 bases.